One T cell receptor beta chain is described in this entry. These data come from a study of technical replicates of blood from a few donors. CDR1 MNHNY and CDR2 SVGAGI come from the germline V gene (reference sequence). V lost 7 bases, J lost 1 base, and 6 bases stayed unmatched. This CDR3 is built from 14 residues. The protocol was immunoSEQ multiplex PCR, while the TCRdb copy is restricted to in-frame clones and leaves out a portion. The sample has some 78,000 clones, approximately 95% seen once. This receptor was taken from a human donor in good health. The sequencing input was T cells isolated from PBMCs. The gene calls are TRBV6-6 and TRBJ2-5; TRBD2 matches 7 bases. The CDR3 loop is CASTGRTFQETQYF. The DNA for the CDR3 is TGTGCCAGCACCGGGAGGACGTTCCAAGAGACCCAGTACTTC.